A single sample is the source of the 15 T cell receptor beta chains below, sequenced in a study of T cell responses to AZD1222 COVID-19 vaccine. Method: immunoSEQ multiplex PCR; TCRdb's copy keeps in-frame clones and lacks some. The sample yields about 150,000 clones, about nine tenths seen once. This sample comprised peripheral blood, obtained on day 0 of AZD1222 vaccination. The receptors derive from an adult in good health.

The CDR3 region is CASRGGLAGDSGELFF. CDR3 coding DNA: TGTGCCAGCAGAGGGGGACTAGCGGGAGATAGCGGGGAGCTGTTTTTT. V and J are TRBV7-2 and TRBJ2-2, with 14 positions matching TRBD2. The germline gives CDR1 SGHTA, CDR2 FQGNSA. With 6 bases clipped from V and 7 bases from J, the junction kept 7 bases outside the gene matches. The CDR3 sequence is 16 residues long.

This chain connects TRBV9 to TRBJ2-7; no definite D call. This CDR3 region has 13 residues. Germline V gene data show CDR1 as SGDLS and CDR2 as YYNGEE. V was trimmed by 3 bases and J by 1 base, leaving 8 bases between them. The CDR3 protein is CASSGRSSYEQYF. The CDR3, as DNA: TGTGCCAGCAGCGGCAGGAGTTCCTACGAGCAGTACTTC.

This chain joins TRBV11-2 and TRBJ1-4; 12 nucleotides line up with TRBD1. Looked up from germline, CDR1 is SGHAT and CDR2 is FQNNGV. Trimming at V came to 6 bases and at J to 0 bases, leaving 8 bases not matched to a gene. The CDR3 sequence is 18 residues long. The CDR3 loop is CASRPGTGGYTTNEKLFF. In DNA form, the CDR3 reads TGTGCCAGCAGGCCAGGGACAGGGGGCTACACAACTAATGAAAAACTGTTTTTT.

This chain joins TRBV19 and TRBJ1-1; D gene ambiguous. CDR3 length: 14 residues. CDR1 and CDR2 (germline): LNHDA, SQIVND (reference sequence). The V gene lost 3 bases and the J gene lost 8 bases, with 16 bases spanning the gap. The CDR3 region is CASSMNQQRSEAFF. The CDR3 coding sequence is TGTGCCAGTAGTATGAACCAGCAGCGCAGCGAAGCTTTCTTT.

This chain links TRBV27 with TRBJ1-2; 11 nucleotides align to TRBD1. V was pared by 3 bases and J by 4 bases, with 4 bases of the junction left unmatched. Germline CDR1 MNHEY, CDR2 SMNVEV (reference sequence). The CDR3 consists of 15 residues. In nucleotides, the CDR3 is TGTGCCAGCAGTTTCCGGACAGGGGGCTCCTATGGCTACACCTTC. As protein: CASSFRTGGSYGYTF.

The V call is TRBV28, the J call TRBJ1-3, with D uncertain. In germline, CDR1 is MDHEN, CDR2 SYDVKM. The CDR3 has 16 amino acids. Trimming removed 3 bases from V and 0 bases from J, with 12 bases in between. The CDR3 sequence is CASSFLRKSSGNTIYF. The CDR3 DNA sequence: TGTGCCAGCAGTTTCCTCCGTAAAAGCTCTGGAAACACCATATATTTT.

The chain employs TRBV29-1 and TRBJ2-1; D assignment may be TRBD1 or TRBD2 (6 bases each). The CDR3 covers 13 residues. Germline CDR1 SQVTM, CDR2 ANQGSEA. V was pared by 6 bases and J by 4 bases, with 13 bases between. CDR3 loop: CSVRGRTYNEQFF. As DNA, the CDR3 is TGCAGCGTGAGGGGGAGGACGTACAATGAGCAGTTCTTC.

This chain uses TRBV4-1 with TRBJ1-1; TRBD1 agrees at 7 bases. The CDR3 extends over 14 amino acids. The germline V gene has CDR1 MGHRA and CDR2 YSYEKL. V was clipped by 1 base and J by 4 bases; unmatched bases: 3. The CDR3 sequence: CASSQAQGSTEAFF. As DNA, the CDR3 is TGCGCCAGCAGCCAAGCACAGGGGTCCACTGAAGCTTTCTTT.

V gene TRBV3-1 (or the pseudogene TRBV3-2) combines with J gene TRBJ2-7; a possible D gene is TRBD2 (5 bases). Germline CDR1 LGHDT, CDR2 YNNKEL (reference sequence). This CDR3 spans 14 amino acids. V lost 0 bases to trimming and J lost 2 bases, with 8 bases between them. The CDR3 sequence: CASSQEGLTYEQYF. The CDR3 DNA is TGTGCCAGCAGCCAAGAAGGACTCACCTACGAGCAGTACTTC.

The chain employs TRBV5-6 and TRBJ2-7; TRBD2 aligns across 10 bases. Germline V CDR1 and CDR2: SGHDT, YYEEEE. This CDR3 is built from 15 residues. J was trimmed by 3 bases and V by 1 base; bases with no gene match: 4. CDR3 sequence reads: CASSLLLAGFYEQYF. The CDR3 DNA is TGTGCCAGCAGCTTGTTACTAGCGGGATTCTACGAGCAGTACTTC.

This chain links TRBV19 with TRBJ2-7; no clear D gene. The germline CDR1 and CDR2 sequences are LNHDA and SQIVND (reference sequence). The V end was cut by 3 bases, the J end by 3 bases, with 9 bases between. CDR3 length: 13 amino acids. CDR3 sequence (DNA): TGTGCCAGTAGTATCTCAGTCTTCTACGAGCAGTACTTC. Encoded protein: CASSISVFYEQYF. The full variable domain, completed using reference TRBV19 and TRBJ2-7, is DGGITQSPKYLFRKEGQNVTLSCEQNLNHDAMYWYRQDPGQGLRLIYYSQIVNDFQKGDIAEGYSVSREKKESFPLTVTSAQKNPTAFYLCASSISVFYEQYFGPGTRLTVT.

The V and J genes are TRBV5-5 and TRBJ1-3, with D perhaps matching TRBD1 (5 bases). V was trimmed by 4 bases and J by 0 bases, leaving 14 bases between them. This CDR3 has 16 amino acids. In germline, CDR1 is SGHKS, CDR2 YYEKEE (reference sequence). Here the CDR3 reads CASSTGDNISGNTIYF. The CDR3, as DNA: TGTGCCAGCAGCACAGGAGACAATATCTCTGGAAACACCATATATTTT.

This clone was seen only once. Other DNA sequences in the sample encode the same CDR3. The V call is TRBV5-1, the J call TRBJ1-3; D not certain. The CDR3 has 14 residues. Germline V CDR1 and CDR2: SGHRS, YFSETQ. V was clipped by 0 bases and J by 2 bases, with 6 bases between them. As DNA, the CDR3 is TGCGCCAGCAGCTTGGAGGGTACTGGAAACACCATATATTTT. Residues: CASSLEGTGNTIYF.

The V and J genes are TRBV10-3 and TRBJ1-5; 8 bases agree with TRBD1. CDR1 ENHRY and CDR2 SYGVKD come from the germline V gene. V dropped 5 bases and J dropped 2; count of bases not matched to a gene: 5. The CDR3 totals 15 residues. DNA for the CDR3: TGTGCCATCAGTTGGACAGGGATTCGCAATCAGCCCCAGCATTTT. Translation: CAISWTGIRNQPQHF.

The chain links TRBV14 to TRBJ2-7, with D perhaps being TRBD1 or TRBD2 (5 bases each). The CDR3 consists of 19 residues. The V and J ends lost 5 bases and 6 bases respectively, with 32 bases between them. Germline V CDR1 and CDR2: SGHDN, FVKESK. This CDR3 reads CASSFSQEDLFRGEGEQYF. DNA for the CDR3: TGTGCCAGCAGCTTCAGCCAAGAGGATCTGTTTCGGGGCGAGGGCGAGCAGTACTTC.